This record covers a single T cell receptor beta chain. The data were obtained in a study of blood T cell repertoires in COVID-19. Study in general: COVID-19 samples collected from the United States, Italy and Spain covered acute and convalescent phases. Sources were T cells, B-cell-depleted T cells, or PBMCs; the material itself was cDNA or gDNA.

Germline V gene sequence: CDR1 SGHAT, CDR2 FQNNGV. The CDR3 has 14 amino acids. After removal of 3 bases from V and 8 bases from J, the junction contained 7 bases not matched to a gene. Per the original data handling: Amplification of reference gene primers was used by the study to estimate nucleated cell counts. The protocol was immunoSEQ multiplex PCR, while the TCRdb copy is restricted to in-frame clones and leaves out a portion. That table gives V, J and clone size, and the DNA gave D and trimming. The sample lists 90,000 to 110,000 clones; about 76% were seen once. The receptor was isolated from an older woman with acute or convalescent COVID-19. The chain links TRBV11-2 to TRBJ1-2; TRBD1 agrees at 9 bases. Sequenced input: peripheral blood. CDR3 sequence (DNA): TGTGCCAGCAGCTTCCCACAGGGGGCGGGCGGCTACACCTTC. Translated, it gives CASSFPQGAGGYTF.